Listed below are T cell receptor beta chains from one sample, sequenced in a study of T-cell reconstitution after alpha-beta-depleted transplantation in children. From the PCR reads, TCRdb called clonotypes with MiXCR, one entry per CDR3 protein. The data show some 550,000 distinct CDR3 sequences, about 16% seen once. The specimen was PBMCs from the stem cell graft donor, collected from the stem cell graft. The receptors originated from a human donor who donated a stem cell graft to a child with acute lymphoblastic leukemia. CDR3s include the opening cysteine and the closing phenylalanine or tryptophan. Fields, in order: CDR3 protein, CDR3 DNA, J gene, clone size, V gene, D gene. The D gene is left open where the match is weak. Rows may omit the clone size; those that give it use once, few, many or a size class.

CDR3aa: CASSSTDSQPQHF
CDR3nt: TGTGCCAGCAGTTCTACGGACAGCCAGCCCCAGCATTTT
j_gene: TRBJ1-5
abundance: few
v_gene: TRBV12-3/TRBV12-4
d_gene: .

CDR3aa: CASSDLLAGPDTQYF
CDR3nt: TGTGCCAGCAGCGATCTATTAGCGGGACCAGATACGCAGTATTTT
j_gene: TRBJ2-3
abundance: few
v_gene: TRBV11-2
d_gene: TRBD2

CDR3aa: CASSPGLAGTETQYF
CDR3nt: TGTGCCAGCAGCCCCGGACTAGCGGGAACGGAGACCCAGTACTTC
j_gene: TRBJ2-5
abundance: .
v_gene: TRBV12-3/TRBV12-4
d_gene: TRBD2

CDR3aa: CASSSRAGDPYEQYF
CDR3nt: TGCGCCAGCAGCTCGCGAGCGGGTGATCCTTACGAGCAGTACTTC
j_gene: TRBJ2-7
abundance: few
v_gene: TRBV5-1
d_gene: .

CDR3aa: CASSLSPKPEQFF
CDR3nt: TGTGCCAGCAGTCTATCCCCTAAACCGGAGCAGTTCTTC
j_gene: TRBJ2-1
abundance: few
v_gene: TRBV3-1
d_gene: .

CDR3aa: CAIGVVSSYEQYF
CDR3nt: TGTGCCATCGGGGTCGTGAGCTCCTACGAGCAGTACTTC
j_gene: TRBJ2-7
abundance: .
v_gene: TRBV10-3
d_gene: .

CDR3aa: CATSISRTDTQYF
CDR3nt: TGTGCCACCAGTATCTCAAGGACAGATACGCAGTATTTT
j_gene: TRBJ2-3
abundance: few
v_gene: TRBV24-1
d_gene: .

CDR3aa: CSVEDPRGTDVYGYTF
CDR3nt: TGCAGCGTTGAAGATCCCCGAGGGACAGATGTCTATGGCTACACCTTC
j_gene: TRBJ1-2
abundance: few
v_gene: TRBV29-1
d_gene: TRBD1

CDR3aa: CASSKMRDADTQYF
CDR3nt: TGTGCCAGCAGCAAAATGAGGGACGCAGATACGCAGTATTTT
j_gene: TRBJ2-3
abundance: few
v_gene: TRBV21-1
d_gene: .

CDR3aa: CSARVEVAGGPLSTDTQYF
CDR3nt: TGCAGTGCTCGGGTCGAGGTGGCGGGAGGGCCTTTGAGCACAGATACGCAGTATTTT
j_gene: TRBJ2-3
abundance: .
v_gene: TRBV20-1
d_gene: TRBD2

CDR3aa: CASSMSLLGNEQFF
CDR3nt: TGCGCCAGCAGCATGTCCCTCCTAGGGAATGAGCAGTTCTTC
j_gene: TRBJ2-1
abundance: .
v_gene: TRBV5-1
d_gene: .

CDR3aa: CSAIRTSGAFGEQFF
CDR3nt: TGCAGTGCAATCCGGACTAGCGGGGCCTTTGGTGAGCAGTTCTTC
j_gene: TRBJ2-1
abundance: .
v_gene: TRBV20-1
d_gene: TRBD2

CDR3aa: CASSYRGSPYEQYF
CDR3nt: TGTGCCAGCAGTTACCGGGGGTCCCCCTACGAGCAGTACTTC
j_gene: TRBJ2-7
abundance: .
v_gene: TRBV6-5
d_gene: .

CDR3aa: CASKRWGSQGRALDTEAFF
CDR3nt: TGTGCCAGCAAGCGGTGGGGGAGCCAGGGAAGAGCCTTAGACACTGAAGCTTTCTTT
j_gene: TRBJ1-1
abundance: few
v_gene: TRBV27
d_gene: .

CDR3aa: CASSASSGREETQYF
CDR3nt: TGTGCCAGCAGTGCGAGTAGCGGGAGGGAAGAGACCCAGTACTTC
j_gene: TRBJ2-5
abundance: .
v_gene: TRBV2
d_gene: TRBD2

CDR3aa: CASSLKYTEAFF
CDR3nt: TGTGCCAGCAGCTTAAAGTACACTGAAGCTTTCTTT
j_gene: TRBJ1-1
abundance: .
v_gene: TRBV7-9
d_gene: .

CDR3aa: CAWSLGDTQYF
CDR3nt: TGTGCCTGGAGTTTGGGAGATACGCAGTATTTT
j_gene: TRBJ2-3
abundance: many
v_gene: TRBV30
d_gene: .

CDR3aa: CASSPLWGADTQYF
CDR3nt: TGTGCCAGCAGTCCCCTATGGGGAGCAGATACGCAGTATTTT
j_gene: TRBJ2-3
abundance: .
v_gene: TRBV27
d_gene: .

CDR3aa: CSAAQNTEAFF
CDR3nt: TGCAGCGCCGCACAGAACACTGAAGCTTTCTTT
j_gene: TRBJ1-1
abundance: .
v_gene: TRBV29-1
d_gene: .

CDR3aa: CSARITGAFF
CDR3nt: TGCAGTGCTAGAATAACAGGAGCTTTCTTT
j_gene: TRBJ1-1
abundance: once
v_gene: TRBV20-1
d_gene: .

CDR3aa: CATIRTSGSNIQYF
CDR3nt: TGTGCCACCATCCGGACTAGCGGGAGCAACATTCAGTACTTC
j_gene: TRBJ2-4
abundance: .
v_gene: TRBV15
d_gene: TRBD2

CDR3aa: CASSEREGSYNEQFF
CDR3nt: TGTGCCAGCAGTGAAAGGGAAGGCTCCTACAATGAGCAGTTCTTC
j_gene: TRBJ2-1
abundance: few
v_gene: TRBV6-1
d_gene: .

CDR3aa: CASSHGRGYTGELFF
CDR3nt: TGCGCCAGCAGCCACGGGAGGGGTTACACCGGGGAGCTGTTTTTT
j_gene: TRBJ2-2
abundance: few
v_gene: TRBV4-1
d_gene: TRBD2

CDR3aa: CASSVQGRVYYGYTF
CDR3nt: TGTGCCAGCTCTGTCCAGGGGAGGGTCTACTATGGCTACACCTTC
j_gene: TRBJ1-2
abundance: few
v_gene: TRBV5-8
d_gene: .

CDR3aa: CSVVGGERNQPQHF
CDR3nt: TGCAGCGTGGTTGGGGGGGAACGCAATCAGCCCCAGCATTTT
j_gene: TRBJ1-5
abundance: .
v_gene: TRBV29-1
d_gene: .

CDR3aa: CASSSGLGADTQYF
CDR3nt: TGTGCCAGCAGCTCCGGACTAGGCGCAGATACGCAGTATTTT
j_gene: TRBJ2-3
abundance: few
v_gene: TRBV7-9
d_gene: TRBD2

CDR3aa: CASSQSPPSNTEAFF
CDR3nt: TGTGCCAGCAGCCAATCCCCACCATCGAACACTGAAGCTTTCTTT
j_gene: TRBJ1-1
abundance: .
v_gene: TRBV16
d_gene: .

CDR3aa: CASSTEGLDFETQYF
CDR3nt: TGTGCCAGCAGCACAGAGGGGCTAGACTTCGAGACCCAGTACTTC
j_gene: TRBJ2-5
abundance: .
v_gene: TRBV11-2
d_gene: .

CDR3aa: CASSLVGARNSPLHF
CDR3nt: TGTGCCAGCAGCTTAGTTGGGGCCAGGAATTCACCCCTCCACTTT
j_gene: TRBJ1-6
abundance: .
v_gene: TRBV7-9
d_gene: .

CDR3aa: CASSERGPRDEKLFF
CDR3nt: TGTGCCAGCAGCGAGAGGGGGCCTCGGGATGAAAAACTGTTTTTT
j_gene: TRBJ1-4
abundance: .
v_gene: TRBV5-6
d_gene: TRBD1

CDR3aa: CASSPSQTEKLFF
CDR3nt: TGTGCCAGCTCACCATCACAAACCGAAAAACTGTTTTTT
j_gene: TRBJ1-4
abundance: few
v_gene: TRBV18
d_gene: .

CDR3aa: CASRLGQNYEQYF
CDR3nt: TGTGCCAGCAGACTCGGACAGAACTACGAGCAGTACTTC
j_gene: TRBJ2-7
abundance: .
v_gene: TRBV12-3/TRBV12-4
d_gene: .

CDR3aa: CASSLGTTGADEQYF
CDR3nt: TGTGCCAGCAGCTTAGGAACCACTGGGGCCGACGAGCAGTACTTC
j_gene: TRBJ2-7
abundance: .
v_gene: TRBV7-3
d_gene: .

CDR3aa: CASSRRGAPNYGYTF
CDR3nt: TGTGCCAGCAGCCGACGGGGGGCGCCGAACTATGGCTACACCTTC
j_gene: TRBJ1-2
abundance: .
v_gene: TRBV7-2
d_gene: .

CDR3aa: CASRPRQGYTEAFF
CDR3nt: TGCGCCAGCAGACCGCGACAGGGGTACACTGAAGCTTTCTTT
j_gene: TRBJ1-1
abundance: few
v_gene: TRBV5-1
d_gene: TRBD1

CDR3aa: CASWSSGGRTEAFF
CDR3nt: TGCGCCAGCTGGTCCTCAGGGGGCCGAACTGAAGCTTTCTTT
j_gene: TRBJ1-1
abundance: .
v_gene: TRBV5-1
d_gene: TRBD1

CDR3aa: CATFLEPGGGQPQHF
CDR3nt: TGTGCCACATTCCTAGAACCAGGGGGCGGTCAGCCCCAGCATTTT
j_gene: TRBJ1-5
abundance: few
v_gene: TRBV6-1
d_gene: TRBD1

CDR3aa: CASSLKFAGYSYEQYF
CDR3nt: TGTGCCAGCAGTTTAAAATTCGCCGGATATTCCTACGAGCAGTACTTC
j_gene: TRBJ2-7
abundance: .
v_gene: TRBV12-3/TRBV12-4
d_gene: .

CDR3aa: CASSLYSGRALSSYNEQFF
CDR3nt: TGCGCCAGCAGCCTTTATAGCGGGAGGGCTCTGAGCTCCTACAATGAGCAGTTCTTC
j_gene: TRBJ2-1
abundance: .
v_gene: TRBV4-1
d_gene: TRBD2

CDR3aa: CSVGLYSYNEQFF
CDR3nt: TGCAGTGTAGGACTATACTCCTACAATGAGCAGTTCTTC
j_gene: TRBJ2-1
abundance: .
v_gene: TRBV20-1
d_gene: .

CDR3aa: CASSLGTSGIYEQYF
CDR3nt: TGCGCCAGCAGCTTGGGGACTAGCGGGATCTACGAGCAGTACTTC
j_gene: TRBJ2-7
abundance: .
v_gene: TRBV5-1
d_gene: TRBD2